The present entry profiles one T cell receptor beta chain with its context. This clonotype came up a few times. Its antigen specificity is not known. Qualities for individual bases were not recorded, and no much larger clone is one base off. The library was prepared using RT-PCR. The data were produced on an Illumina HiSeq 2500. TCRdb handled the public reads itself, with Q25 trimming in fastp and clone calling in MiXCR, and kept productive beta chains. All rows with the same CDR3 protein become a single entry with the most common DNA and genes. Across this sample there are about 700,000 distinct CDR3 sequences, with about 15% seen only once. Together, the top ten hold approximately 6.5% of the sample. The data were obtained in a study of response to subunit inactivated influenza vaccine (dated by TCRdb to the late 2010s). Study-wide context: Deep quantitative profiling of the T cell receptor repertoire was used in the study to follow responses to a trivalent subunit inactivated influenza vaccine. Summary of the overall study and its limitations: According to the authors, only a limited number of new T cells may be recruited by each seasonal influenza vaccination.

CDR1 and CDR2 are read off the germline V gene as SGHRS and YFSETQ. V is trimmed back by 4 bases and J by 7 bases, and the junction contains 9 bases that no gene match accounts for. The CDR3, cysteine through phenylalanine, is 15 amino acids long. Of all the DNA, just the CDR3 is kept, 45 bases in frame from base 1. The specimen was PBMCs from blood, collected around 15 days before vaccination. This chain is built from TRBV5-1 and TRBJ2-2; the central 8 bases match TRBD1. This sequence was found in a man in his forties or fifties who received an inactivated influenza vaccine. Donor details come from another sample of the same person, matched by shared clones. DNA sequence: TGCGCCAGCAGCCCAAGTCCAGGGGGCTACGGGGAGCTGTTTTTT. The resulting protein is CASSPSPGGYGELFF.